The following is a T cell receptor beta chain sequence with its context. The sample originates from a study of tumor and adjacent non-tumor tissue in lung cancer. Three rounds of nested PCR, following a modified ARM-PCR protocol, produced the TCRbeta library. Using its own MiXCR run on the multiplex PCR reads, TCRdb lists one record per CDR3 protein. The table lists some 99,000 distinct CDR3 sequences, 60% to 80% of them singletons. RNA was extracted from bulk tissue without any cell sorting. Looked up from germline, CDR1 is MNHEY and CDR2 is SVGEGT. After removal of 10 bases from V and 7 bases from J, the junction contained 15 bases not matched to a gene. The CDR3 extends over 16 amino acids.

This clonotype was obtained from a woman in her fifties or sixties with non-small cell lung cancer. V usage is TRBV6-2 or TRBV6-3 and J usage is TRBJ2-1; 11 bases are shared with TRBD1. The material sequenced was lung tumor tissue. The CDR3 region is CATKSIQGQGVNEQFF. DNA for the CDR3: TGTGCCACCAAATCTATACAGGGACAGGGGGTAAATGAGCAGTTCTTC.